This T cell receptor beta chain is from a study of blood T cell repertoires in COVID-19. Background on the study: Samples of COVID-19 (acute and convalescent) were obtained from the United States, Italy and Spain.

Trimming cost V 1 base and J 3 bases, with 7 bases left between them. The CDR3 is made up of 14 amino acids. Germline V gives CDR1 LNHDA, CDR2 SQIVND (reference sequence). In Seattle, patients joined the study during active infection and were tracked longitudinally. This clone was seen more than once but under ten times. The table came from immunoSEQ multiplex PCR; TCRdb's copy has only in-frame clones and leaves some out. The data contain about 150,000 clones, around 85% of them singletons. This sequence was found in a man in his 60s with COVID-19, enrolled during active disease. Specimen: peripheral blood. This rearrangement joins TRBV19 to TRBJ1-5; perhaps TRBD1 as D (5 bases). The DNA of the CDR3 is TGTGCCAGTAGTATAGCAGGGTTCAATCAGCCCCAGCATTTT. Protein product: CASSIAGFNQPQHF.